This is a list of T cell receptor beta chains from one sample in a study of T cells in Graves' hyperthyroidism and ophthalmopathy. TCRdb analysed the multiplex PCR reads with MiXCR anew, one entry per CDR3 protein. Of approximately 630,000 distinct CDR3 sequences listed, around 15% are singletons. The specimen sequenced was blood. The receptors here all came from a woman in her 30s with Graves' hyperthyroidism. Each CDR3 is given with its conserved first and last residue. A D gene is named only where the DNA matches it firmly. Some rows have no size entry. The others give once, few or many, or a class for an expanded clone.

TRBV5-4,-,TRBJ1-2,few,CASTYGRTYYGYTF,TGTGCCAGCACCTACGGACGGACCTACTATGGCTACACCTTC
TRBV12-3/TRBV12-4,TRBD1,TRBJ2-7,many,CASSPSDRGDEQYF,TGTGCCAGCAGTCCCTCGGACAGGGGCGACGAGCAGTACTTC
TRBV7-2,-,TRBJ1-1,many,CASSLVWDTNTEAFF,TGTGCCAGCAGCTTAGTGTGGGACACGAACACTGAAGCTTTCTTT
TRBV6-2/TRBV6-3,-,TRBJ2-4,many,CASSYVKRGTKNIQYF,TGTGCCAGCAGTTACGTTAAGCGAGGAACCAAAAACATTCAGTACTTC
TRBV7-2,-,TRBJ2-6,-,CASSPGVGANVLTF,TGTGCCAGCAGCCCGGGTGTTGGGGCCAACGTCCTGACTTTC
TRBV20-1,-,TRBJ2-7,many,CSARGAGSYEQYF,TGCAGTGCTAGAGGGGCGGGGTCCTACGAGCAGTACTTC
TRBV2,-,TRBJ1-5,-,CASDPQGSNQPQHF,TGTGCCAGCGATCCACAGGGTAGCAATCAGCCCCAGCATTTT
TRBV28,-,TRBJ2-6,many,CASSGFSGANVLTF,TGTGCCAGCAGCGGCTTCTCTGGGGCCAACGTCCTGACTTTC
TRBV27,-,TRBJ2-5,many,CASSFGQGSMETQYF,TGTGCCAGCAGTTTCGGCCAGGGGTCAATGGAGACCCAGTACTTC
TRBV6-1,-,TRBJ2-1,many,CASSMPQEGVIEQFF,TGTGCCAGCAGTATGCCCCAGGAGGGCGTGATTGAGCAGTTCTTC
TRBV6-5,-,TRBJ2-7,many,CASSYSFTVTYEQYF,TGTGCCAGCAGTTACTCCTTCACAGTAACCTACGAGCAGTACTTC
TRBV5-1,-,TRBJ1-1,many,CASSLGEGYTEAFF,TGCGCCAGCAGCTTAGGTGAGGGGTACACTGAAGCTTTCTTT
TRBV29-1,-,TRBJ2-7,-,CSVVEGSYEQYF,TGCAGCGTTGTAGAAGGCTCCTACGAGCAGTACTTC
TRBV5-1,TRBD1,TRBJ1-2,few,CASTLGQGTFGYTF,TGCGCCAGCACATTGGGACAGGGGACTTTCGGCTACACCTTC
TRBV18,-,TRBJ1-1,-,CASSPASLQAFF,TGTGCCAGCTCACCCGCCAGCCTTCAAGCTTTCTTT
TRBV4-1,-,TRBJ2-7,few,CASSQEGRAFGYEQYF,TGTGCCAGCAGCCAAGAAGGGCGGGCTTTTGGGTACGAGCAGTACTTC
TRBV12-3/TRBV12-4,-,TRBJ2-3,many,CASSLAGRADTQYF,TGTGCCAGCAGTTTAGCGGGACGGGCAGATACGCAGTATTTT
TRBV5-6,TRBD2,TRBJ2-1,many,CASSLGLAGNNEQFF,TGTGCCAGCAGCTTAGGACTAGCGGGTAACAATGAGCAGTTCTTC
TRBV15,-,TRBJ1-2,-,CATSRVPSNYGYTF,TGTGCCACCAGCAGAGTTCCTAGTAACTATGGCTACACCTTC
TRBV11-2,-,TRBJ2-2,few,CATLQGTGELFF,TGTGCCACTCTTCAGGGTACCGGGGAGCTGTTTTTT
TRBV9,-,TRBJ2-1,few,CASSVHATRNNEQFF,TGTGCCAGCAGCGTTCACGCGACACGAAACAATGAGCAGTTCTTC
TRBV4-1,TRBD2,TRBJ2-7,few,CASSQLAGNSYEQYF,TGCGCCAGCAGCCAGCTAGCGGGAAACTCCTACGAGCAGTACTTC
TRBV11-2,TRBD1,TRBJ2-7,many,CASSADRENYEQYF,TGTGCCAGCAGCGCCGACAGGGAAAACTACGAGCAGTACTTC